The clone carrying this TCR beta chain was picked up one time. The target antigen is unknown. Autoimmune disease history or systemic immunosuppression barred patients. Blood got drawn at baseline, again on cycle 4 day 1, and then on cycle 7 day 1. Clones were sequenced by immunoSEQ multiplex PCR, and TCRdb holds only the in-frame ones, with some missing. The sample has approximately 22,000 clones, roughly 84% seen once. V lost 2 bases to trimming and J lost 5 bases; unmatched junction nucleotides: 5. This CDR3 is built from 14 residues. The V gene's germline CDR1 is MNHNY and CDR2 SVGAGI (reference sequence). The data belong to a study of OX40 agonist ivuxolimab in advanced cancers. About the research overall: Allowance was made for prior anti-PD-1, anti-PD-L1 or anti-CTLA-4 therapy, and around 44% had some. Study-level points and caveats: Some nonresponders likewise displayed low normalized T-cell clonal expansion.

The V and J genes are TRBV6-6 and TRBJ1-1, with 7 bases that match TRBD1. The TCR was taken from an adult with an advanced solid tumor such as melanoma, head and neck, liver or kidney cancer. This specimen was CD4+ or CD8+ T cells sorted from blood, taken in a trial of the OX40 agonist ivuxolimab. CDR3 amino acids: CASSYEGARTEAFF. The CDR3 coding sequence is TGTGCCAGCAGTTACGAGGGGGCGCGAACTGAAGCTTTCTTT.